This T cell receptor beta chain was captured by sequencing in a study of blood T cells in healthy people across ages. Remarks on this clonotype: A single base separates this from a much larger clone, so it may be a read error.

Through a sample-barcoded 5' primer and a J-beta primer mix, a second PCR was run for about 6 to 11 cycles. In TCRdb, the 5' RACE reads were re-called with MiXCR into one record per CDR3 protein. This sample has approximately 830,000 distinct CDR3 sequences; around 62% occur once, and the top ten carry about 27%. This CDR3 is 14 amino acids long. V was shortened by 1 base and J by 5 bases, with 12 bases between the two germline ends. Germline-derived CDR1 and CDR2 are SGHVS and FNYEAQ. Sequenced sample: blood. The chain combines TRBV7-6 with TRBJ2-7; D could derive from TRBD1 or TRBD2 (5 bases each). This TCR was sampled from a man aged 25-40 years in good health. CDR3 in amino acids: CASSLGGTDDEQYF. The CDR3 DNA is TGTGCCAGCAGCTTAGGAGGGACCGACGACGAGCAGTACTTC. Looking up the rest from reference TRBV7-6 and TRBJ2-7 gives the full variable domain: GAGVSQSPRYKVTKRGQDVALRCDPISGHVSLYWYRQALGQGPEFLTYFNYEAQQDKSGLPNDRFSAERPEGSISTLTIQRTEQRDSAMYRCASSLGGTDDEQYFGPGTRLTVT.